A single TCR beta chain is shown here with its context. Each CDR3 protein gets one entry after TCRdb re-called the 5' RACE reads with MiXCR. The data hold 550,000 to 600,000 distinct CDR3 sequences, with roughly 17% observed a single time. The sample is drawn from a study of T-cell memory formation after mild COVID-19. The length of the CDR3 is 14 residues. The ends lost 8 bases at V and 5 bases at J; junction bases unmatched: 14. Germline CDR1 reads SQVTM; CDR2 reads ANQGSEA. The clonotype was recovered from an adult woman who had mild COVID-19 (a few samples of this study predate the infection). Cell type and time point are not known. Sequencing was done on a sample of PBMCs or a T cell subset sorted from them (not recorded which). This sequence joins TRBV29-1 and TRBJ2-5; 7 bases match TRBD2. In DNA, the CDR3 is TGCAGCTTTGGGGGGGGAACTGTAGGGGAGACCCAGTACTTC. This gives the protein CSFGGGTVGETQYF.